This is a list of T cell receptor beta chains from one sample in a study of Graves' ophthalmopathy and Graves' hyperthyroidism. TCRdb fed the multiplex PCR reads into MiXCR, producing one record per CDR3 protein. The sample lists 650,000 to 900,000 distinct CDR3 sequences, roughly two fifths occurring once. The sample taken for sequencing was peripheral blood. These receptors were collected from an adult man with Graves' ophthalmopathy. Both conserved end residues are trimmed from each CDR3. Expanded clones are given a class, and other clones once, few, many or no size at all.

abundance,v_gene,j_gene,CDR3aa
.,TRBV7-2,TRBJ1-5,ASSQGLLNQPQH
many,TRBV15,TRBJ1-4,ATSPGGENEKLF
many,TRBV11-2,TRBJ2-5,ASSPPGLTRLETQY
.,TRBV12-3/TRBV12-4,TRBJ1-2,ASSLGQGAWGYT
.,TRBV5-6,TRBJ1-4,ASSSTSGLAGEDEKLF
once,TRBV7-9,TRBJ2-6,ASSVTGDNVLT
few,TRBV7-9,TRBJ2-2,ASSWTSGELF
.,TRBV20-1,TRBJ2-2,SARTLGLTGELF
many,TRBV15,TRBJ2-2,ATTATGELF
few,TRBV19,TRBJ1-2,ASSSIGTAGYT
.,TRBV10-3,TRBJ1-1,AIRGRRTEAF
.,TRBV7-9,TRBJ2-2,ASSLVGSPGELF
.,TRBV2,TRBJ2-5,ASGPGGAEETQY
many,TRBV11-2,TRBJ2-7,ASSPADHEQY
.,TRBV20-1,TRBJ2-7,SALGQENSYEQY
.,TRBV6-5,TRBJ2-7,ASRSDRDTPQTS
.,TRBV7-9,TRBJ1-4,ASTRDRGQGNEKLF
.,TRBV29-1,TRBJ2-7,SVDSIGQGVASEQY
.,TRBV6-6,TRBJ1-1,ASKWGSAEAF
many,TRBV25-1,TRBJ1-2,ASSENGNYGYT
.,TRBV25-1,TRBJ1-5,ASSQYSGPNQPQH
many,TRBV5-1,TRBJ1-1,ASSLSTPNTEAF
.,TRBV10-3,TRBJ2-2,AIWRGAISTNTGELF
few,TRBV7-9,TRBJ2-7,ASSLGGTEQY
few,TRBV7-2,TRBJ2-7,ASSLGLAGVLYEQY
.,TRBV24-1,TRBJ1-5,ASSRQGPEPQH
.,TRBV7-2,TRBJ1-4,ASSPIDTNEKLF
many,TRBV10-3,TRBJ1-5,AISDGSRPQH
.,TRBV10-3,TRBJ2-7,AISEGG
.,TRBV10-3,TRBJ2-7,ASSYSSHLGEQY
.,TRBV7-9,TRBJ2-7,ASSLGVTWAAEQY
many,TRBV7-2,TRBJ2-7,ASGRLGSLSYEQY
few,TRBV15,TRBJ2-7,ATSRDRASGREQY
few,TRBV7-9,TRBJ2-2,AWSVLASTGELF
.,TRBV6-5,TRBJ1-2,ASSTFTGEGGYT
.,TRBV24-1,TRBJ1-2,ATSDRYGPSVDGYT